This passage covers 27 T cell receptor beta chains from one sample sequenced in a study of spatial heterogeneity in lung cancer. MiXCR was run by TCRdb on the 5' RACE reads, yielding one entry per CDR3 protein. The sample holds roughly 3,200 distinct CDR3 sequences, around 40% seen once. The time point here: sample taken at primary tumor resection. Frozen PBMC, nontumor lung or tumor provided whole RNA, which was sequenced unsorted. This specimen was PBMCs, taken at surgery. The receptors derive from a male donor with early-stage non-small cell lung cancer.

CDR3 sequence: CASSESASGQETQYF. In DNA form, the CDR3 reads TGTGCCAGCAGTGAATCTGCTAGCGGCCAAGAGACCCAGTACTTC. The chain carries TRBV2 and TRBJ2-5, with 7 bases fitting TRBD2. The germline gives CDR1 SNHLY, CDR2 FYNNEI. V lost 2 bases, J lost 1 base, and 4 bases stayed unmatched. The CDR3 is 15 amino acids.

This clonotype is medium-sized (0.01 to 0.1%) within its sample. CDR3 amino acids: CASSLSAGTSNQPQHF. CDR3 coding DNA: TGTGCCAGCAGCCTGAGCGCAGGGACGAGCAATCAGCCCCAGCATTTT. The chain combines TRBV7-6 with TRBJ1-5; possibly TRBD1 for D (5 bases). Germline assignment: CDR1 SGHVS and CDR2 FNYEAQ. V dropped 5 bases and J dropped 1 base, with 15 bases sitting between them. The CDR3 has 16 residues.

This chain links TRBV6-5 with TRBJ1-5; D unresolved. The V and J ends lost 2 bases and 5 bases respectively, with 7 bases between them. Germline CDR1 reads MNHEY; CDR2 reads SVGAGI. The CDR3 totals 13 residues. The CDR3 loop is CASSYQVYQPQHF. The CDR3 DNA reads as TGTGCCAGCAGTTACCAGGTCTATCAGCCCCAGCATTTT.

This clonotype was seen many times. In DNA, the CDR3 is TGTGCCAGCAGTTACCAACAGCTCACCGGGGAGCTGTTTTTT. As protein: CASSYQQLTGELFF. The rearrangement joins TRBV6-5 to TRBJ2-2, with D unclear. Germline CDR1 is MNHEY and CDR2 is SVGAGI. The V and J ends lost 2 bases and 4 bases respectively, with 8 bases between them. The CDR3 totals 14 residues.

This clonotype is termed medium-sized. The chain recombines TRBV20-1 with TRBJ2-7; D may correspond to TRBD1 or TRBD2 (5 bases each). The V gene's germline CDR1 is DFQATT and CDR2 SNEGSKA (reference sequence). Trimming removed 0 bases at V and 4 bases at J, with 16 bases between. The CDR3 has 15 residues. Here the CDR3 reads CSARDGTRGLYEQYF. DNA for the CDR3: TGCAGTGCTAGAGATGGTACTAGGGGCCTTTACGAGCAGTACTTC.

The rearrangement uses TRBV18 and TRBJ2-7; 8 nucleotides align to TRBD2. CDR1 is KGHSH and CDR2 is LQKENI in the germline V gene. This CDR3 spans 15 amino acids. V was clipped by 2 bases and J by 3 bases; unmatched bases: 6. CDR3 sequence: CASSPTGTRIYEQYF. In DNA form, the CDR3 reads TGTGCCAGCTCACCAACCGGGACTAGAATCTACGAGCAGTACTTC.

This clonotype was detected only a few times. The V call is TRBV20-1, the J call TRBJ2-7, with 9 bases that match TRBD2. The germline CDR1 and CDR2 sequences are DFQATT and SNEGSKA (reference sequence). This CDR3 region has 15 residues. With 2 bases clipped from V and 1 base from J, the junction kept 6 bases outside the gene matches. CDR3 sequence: CSARHPTSGSYEQYF. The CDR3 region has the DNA TGCAGTGCTAGACATCCGACTAGCGGTTCCTACGAGCAGTACTTC.

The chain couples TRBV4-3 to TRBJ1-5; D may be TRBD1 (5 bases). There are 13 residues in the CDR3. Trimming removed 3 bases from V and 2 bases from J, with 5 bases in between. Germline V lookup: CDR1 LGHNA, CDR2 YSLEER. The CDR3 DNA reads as TGCGCCAGCAGCCAGGGGGGCAATCAGCCCCAGCATTTT. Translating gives CASSQGGNQPQHF.

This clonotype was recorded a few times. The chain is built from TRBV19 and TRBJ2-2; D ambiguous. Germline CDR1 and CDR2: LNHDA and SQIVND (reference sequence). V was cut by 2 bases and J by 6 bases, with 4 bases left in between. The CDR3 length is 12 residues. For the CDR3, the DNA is TGTGCCAGTAGTATATCTTCCGGGGAGCTGTTTTTT. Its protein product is CASSISSGELFF. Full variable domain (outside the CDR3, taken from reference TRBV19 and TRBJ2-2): DGGITQSPKYLFRKEGQNVTLSCEQNLNHDAMYWYRQDPGQGLRLIYYSQIVNDFQKGDIAEGYSVSREKKESFPLTVTSAQKNPTAFYLCASSISSGELFFGEGSRLTVL.

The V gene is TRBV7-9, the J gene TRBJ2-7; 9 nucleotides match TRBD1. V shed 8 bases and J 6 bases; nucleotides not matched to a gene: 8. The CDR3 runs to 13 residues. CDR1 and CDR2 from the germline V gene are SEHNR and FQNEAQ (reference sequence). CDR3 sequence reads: CASGTGGLGEQYF. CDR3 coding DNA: TGTGCCAGCGGAACAGGGGGCCTGGGCGAGCAGTACTTC.

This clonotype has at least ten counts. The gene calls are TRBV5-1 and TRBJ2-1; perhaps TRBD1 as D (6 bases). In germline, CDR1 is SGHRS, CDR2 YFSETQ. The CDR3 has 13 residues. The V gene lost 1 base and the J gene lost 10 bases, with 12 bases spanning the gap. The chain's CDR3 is CASSLMGAQEQFF. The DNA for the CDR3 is TGCGCCAGCAGCTTGATGGGGGCACAGGAGCAGTTCTTC.

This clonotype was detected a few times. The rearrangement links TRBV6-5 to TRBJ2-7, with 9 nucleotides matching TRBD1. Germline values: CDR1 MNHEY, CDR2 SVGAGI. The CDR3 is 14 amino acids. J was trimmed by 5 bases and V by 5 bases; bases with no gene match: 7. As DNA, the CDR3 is TGTGCCAGCAGTCTCCGACAGGGGGGCCACGAGCAGTACTTC. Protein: CASSLRQGGHEQYF.

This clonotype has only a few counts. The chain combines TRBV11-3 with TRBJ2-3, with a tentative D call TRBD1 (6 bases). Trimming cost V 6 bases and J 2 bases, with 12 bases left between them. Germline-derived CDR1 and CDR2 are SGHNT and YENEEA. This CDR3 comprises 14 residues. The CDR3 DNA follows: TGTGCCAGCAGTCTCACAGGGTCCACAGATACGCAGTATTTT. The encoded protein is CASSLTGSTDTQYF.

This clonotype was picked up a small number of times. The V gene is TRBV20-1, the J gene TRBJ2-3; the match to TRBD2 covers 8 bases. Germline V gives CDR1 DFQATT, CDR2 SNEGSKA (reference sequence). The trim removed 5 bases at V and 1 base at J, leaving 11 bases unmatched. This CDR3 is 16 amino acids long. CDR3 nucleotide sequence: TGCAGTGCTCACCGGGTATTAGCGGGACGCACAGATACGCAGTATTTT. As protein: CSAHRVLAGRTDTQYF.

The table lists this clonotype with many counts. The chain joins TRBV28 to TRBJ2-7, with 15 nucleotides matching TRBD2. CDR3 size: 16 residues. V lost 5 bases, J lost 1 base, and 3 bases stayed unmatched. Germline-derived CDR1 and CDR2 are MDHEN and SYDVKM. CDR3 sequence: CASSPGLAGGSYEQYF. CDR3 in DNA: TGTGCCAGCAGTCCTGGACTAGCGGGAGGGTCCTACGAGCAGTACTTC.

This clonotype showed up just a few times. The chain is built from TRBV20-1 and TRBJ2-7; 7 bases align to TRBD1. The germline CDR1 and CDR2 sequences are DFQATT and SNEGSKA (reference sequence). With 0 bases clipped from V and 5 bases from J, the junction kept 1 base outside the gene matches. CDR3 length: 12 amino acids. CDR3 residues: CSAREGGDEQYF. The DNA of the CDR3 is TGCAGTGCTAGAGAAGGGGGCGACGAGCAGTACTTC.

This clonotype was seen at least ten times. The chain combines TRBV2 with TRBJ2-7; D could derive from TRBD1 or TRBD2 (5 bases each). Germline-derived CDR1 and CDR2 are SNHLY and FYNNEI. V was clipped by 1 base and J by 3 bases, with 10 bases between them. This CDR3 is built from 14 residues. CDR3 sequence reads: CASSEGDRIYEQYF. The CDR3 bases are TGTGCCAGCAGTGAAGGGGACCGAATCTACGAGCAGTACTTC.

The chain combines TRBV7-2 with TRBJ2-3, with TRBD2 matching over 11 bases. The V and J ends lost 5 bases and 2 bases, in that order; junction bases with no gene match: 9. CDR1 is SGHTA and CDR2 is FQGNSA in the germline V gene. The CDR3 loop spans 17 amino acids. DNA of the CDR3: TGTGCCAGCAGCCCGACGCTAGCGGGGGGATACACAGATACGCAGTATTTT. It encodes CASSPTLAGGYTDTQYF.

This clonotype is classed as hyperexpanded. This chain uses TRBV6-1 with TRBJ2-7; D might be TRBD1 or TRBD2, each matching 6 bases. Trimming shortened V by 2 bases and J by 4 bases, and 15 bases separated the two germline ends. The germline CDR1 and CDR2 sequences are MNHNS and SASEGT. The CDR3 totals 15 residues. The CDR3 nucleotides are TGTGCCAGCAGTGAATTGACCGGGGGCGAGTACGAGCAGTACTTC. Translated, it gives CASSELTGGEYEQYF.

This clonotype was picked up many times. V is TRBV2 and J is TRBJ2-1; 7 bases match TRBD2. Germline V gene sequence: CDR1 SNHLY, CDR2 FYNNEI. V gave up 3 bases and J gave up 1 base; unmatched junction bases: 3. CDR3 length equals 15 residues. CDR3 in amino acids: CASSETSRSYNEQFF. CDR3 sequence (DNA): TGTGCCAGCAGTGAGACTAGCAGGTCCTACAATGAGCAGTTCTTC.

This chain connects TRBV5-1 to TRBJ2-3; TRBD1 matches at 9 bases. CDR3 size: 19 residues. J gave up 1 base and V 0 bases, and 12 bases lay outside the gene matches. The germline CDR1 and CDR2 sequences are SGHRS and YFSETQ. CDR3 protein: CASSLEGQGRLGGTDTQYF. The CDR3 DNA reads TGCGCCAGCAGCTTGGAGGGACAGGGTCGACTCGGAGGCACAGATACGCAGTATTTT.

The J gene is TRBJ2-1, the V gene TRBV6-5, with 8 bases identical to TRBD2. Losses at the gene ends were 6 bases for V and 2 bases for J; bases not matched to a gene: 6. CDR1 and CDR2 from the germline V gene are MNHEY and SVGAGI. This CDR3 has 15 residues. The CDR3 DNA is TGTGCCAGCAGATCCCTCGGGGGGGCCTACAATGAGCAGTTCTTC. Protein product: CASRSLGGAYNEQFF.

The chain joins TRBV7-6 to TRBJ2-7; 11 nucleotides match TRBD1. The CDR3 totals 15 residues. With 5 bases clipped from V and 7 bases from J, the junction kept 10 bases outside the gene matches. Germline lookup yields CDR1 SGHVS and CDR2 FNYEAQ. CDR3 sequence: CASSAGTGGVREQYF. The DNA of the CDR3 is TGTGCCAGCAGCGCCGGGACAGGGGGTGTTCGGGAGCAGTACTTC.

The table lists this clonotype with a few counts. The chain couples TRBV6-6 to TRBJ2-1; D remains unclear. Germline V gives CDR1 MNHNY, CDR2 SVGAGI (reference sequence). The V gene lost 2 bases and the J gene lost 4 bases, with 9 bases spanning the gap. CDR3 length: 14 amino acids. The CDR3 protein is CASSYPNPYNEQFF. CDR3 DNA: TGTGCCAGCAGTTACCCCAACCCGTACAATGAGCAGTTCTTC.

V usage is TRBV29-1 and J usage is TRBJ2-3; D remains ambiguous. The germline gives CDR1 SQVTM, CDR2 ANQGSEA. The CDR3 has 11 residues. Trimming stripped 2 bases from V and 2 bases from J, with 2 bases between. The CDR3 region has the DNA TGCAGCGTTGAAAACACAGATACGCAGTATTTT. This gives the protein CSVENTDTQYF.

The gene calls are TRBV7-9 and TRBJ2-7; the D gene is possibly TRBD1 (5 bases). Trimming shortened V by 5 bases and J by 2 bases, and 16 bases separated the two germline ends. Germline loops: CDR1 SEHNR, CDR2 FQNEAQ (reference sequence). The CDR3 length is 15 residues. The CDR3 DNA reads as TGTGCCAGCAGCCCCCTGGGGCAGGCGACCTACGAGCAGTACTTC. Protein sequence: CASSPLGQATYEQYF.

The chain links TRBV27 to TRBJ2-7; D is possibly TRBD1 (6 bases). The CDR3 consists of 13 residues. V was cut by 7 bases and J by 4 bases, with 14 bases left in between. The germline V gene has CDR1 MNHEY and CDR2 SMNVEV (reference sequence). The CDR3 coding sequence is TGTGCCAGCAAACCCACAGGGAGTTACGAGCAGTACTTC. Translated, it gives CASKPTGSYEQYF.